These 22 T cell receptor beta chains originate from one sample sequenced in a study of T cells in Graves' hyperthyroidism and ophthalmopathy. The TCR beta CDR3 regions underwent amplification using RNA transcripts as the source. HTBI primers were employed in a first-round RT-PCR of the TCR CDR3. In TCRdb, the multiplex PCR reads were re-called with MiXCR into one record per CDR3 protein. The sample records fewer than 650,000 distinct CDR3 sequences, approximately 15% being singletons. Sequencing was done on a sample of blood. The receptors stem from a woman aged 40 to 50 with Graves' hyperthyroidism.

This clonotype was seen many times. The CDR3 here is CASSVIPGQGSGNTIYF. CDR3 DNA sequence: TGCGCCAGCAGCGTAATCCCGGGACAGGGCTCTGGAAACACCATATATTTT. V and J are TRBV5-1 and TRBJ1-3; 9 bases line up with TRBD1. Per the germline V gene, CDR1 is SGHRS and CDR2 is YFSETQ. The CDR3 loop spans 17 amino acids. Trimming at V came to 4 bases and at J to 0 bases, leaving 8 bases not matched to a gene.

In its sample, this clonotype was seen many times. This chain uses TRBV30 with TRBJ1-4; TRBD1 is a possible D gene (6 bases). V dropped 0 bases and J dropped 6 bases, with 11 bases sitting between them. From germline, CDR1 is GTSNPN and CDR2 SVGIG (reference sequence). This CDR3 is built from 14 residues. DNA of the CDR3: TGTGCCTGGAGTGTACAGGGATATGATGAAAAACTGTTTTTT. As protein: CAWSVQGYDEKLFF.

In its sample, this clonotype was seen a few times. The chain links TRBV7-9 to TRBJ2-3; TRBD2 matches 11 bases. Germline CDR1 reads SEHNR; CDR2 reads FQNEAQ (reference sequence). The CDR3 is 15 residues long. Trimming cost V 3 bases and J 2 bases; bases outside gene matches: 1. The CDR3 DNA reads TGTGCCAGCAGCTTGACTAGCGGGGCCACAGATACGCAGTATTTT. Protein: CASSLTSGATDTQYF.

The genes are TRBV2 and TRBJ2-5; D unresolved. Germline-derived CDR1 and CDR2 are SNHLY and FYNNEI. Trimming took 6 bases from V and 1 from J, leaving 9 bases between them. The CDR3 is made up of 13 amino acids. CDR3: CASRERTQETQYF. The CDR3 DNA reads TGTGCCAGCAGGGAGCGTACCCAAGAGACCCAGTACTTC.

CDR3 in DNA: TGCAGTGCTCATAGCGGGAGTCTCGAGTTCTTC. Encoded protein: CSAHSGSLEFF. The V call is TRBV20-1, the J call TRBJ2-1, with 9 bases that match TRBD2. CDR3 length: 11 amino acids. V was pared by 5 bases and J by 14 bases, with 7 bases of the junction left unmatched. The germline V gene encodes CDR1 DFQATT and CDR2 SNEGSKA (reference sequence).

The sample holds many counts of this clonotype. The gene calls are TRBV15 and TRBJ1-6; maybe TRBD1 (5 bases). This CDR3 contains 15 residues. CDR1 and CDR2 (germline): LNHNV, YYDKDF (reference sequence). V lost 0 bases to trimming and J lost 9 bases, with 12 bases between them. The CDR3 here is CATSRDRGATSPLHF. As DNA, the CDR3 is TGTGCCACCAGCAGAGATCGAGGGGCCACTTCACCCCTCCACTTT.

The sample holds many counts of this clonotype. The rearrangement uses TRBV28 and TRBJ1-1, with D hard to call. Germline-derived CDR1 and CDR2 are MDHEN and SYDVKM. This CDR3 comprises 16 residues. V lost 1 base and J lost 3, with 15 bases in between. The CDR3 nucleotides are TGTGCCAGCAGTTTATACCCCCCGGACTTTGACACTGAAGCTTTCTTT. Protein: CASSLYPPDFDTEAFF.

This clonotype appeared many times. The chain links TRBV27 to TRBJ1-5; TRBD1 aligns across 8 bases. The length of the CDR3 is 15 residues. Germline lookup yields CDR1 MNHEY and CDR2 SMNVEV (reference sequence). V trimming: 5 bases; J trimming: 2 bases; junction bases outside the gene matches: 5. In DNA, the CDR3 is TGTGCCAGCAGTCCGGACAGGGAGGGCAATCAGCCCCAGCATTTT. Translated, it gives CASSPDREGNQPQHF.

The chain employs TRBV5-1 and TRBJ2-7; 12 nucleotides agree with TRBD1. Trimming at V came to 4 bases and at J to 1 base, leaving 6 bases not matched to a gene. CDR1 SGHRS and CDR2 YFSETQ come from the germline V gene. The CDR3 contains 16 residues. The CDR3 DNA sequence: TGCGCCAGCAGCACGGGACAGGGGGCCGAGTCCTACGAGCAGTACTTC. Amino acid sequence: CASSTGQGAESYEQYF.

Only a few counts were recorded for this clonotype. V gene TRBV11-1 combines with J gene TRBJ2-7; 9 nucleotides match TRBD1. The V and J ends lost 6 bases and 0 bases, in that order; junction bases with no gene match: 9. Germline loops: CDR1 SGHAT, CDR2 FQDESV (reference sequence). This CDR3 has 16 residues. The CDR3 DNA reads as TGTGCCAGCAGACAAACCGGGACAGGGACCTCCTACGAGCAGTACTTC. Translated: CASRQTGTGTSYEQYF.

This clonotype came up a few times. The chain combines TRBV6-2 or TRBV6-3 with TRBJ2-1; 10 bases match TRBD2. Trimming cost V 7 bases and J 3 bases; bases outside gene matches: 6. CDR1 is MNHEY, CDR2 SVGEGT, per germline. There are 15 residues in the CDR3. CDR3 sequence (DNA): TGTGCCAGCAACCGCCGACTAGCGGGCTACAATGAGCAGTTCTTC. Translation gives CASNRRLAGYNEQFF.

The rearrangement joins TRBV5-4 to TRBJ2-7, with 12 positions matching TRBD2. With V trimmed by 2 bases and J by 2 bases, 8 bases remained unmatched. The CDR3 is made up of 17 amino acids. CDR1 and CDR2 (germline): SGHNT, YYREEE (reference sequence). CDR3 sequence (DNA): TGTGCCAGCAGCTTTTTAACTAGCGGGAGGTCGACCTACGAGCAGTACTTC. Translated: CASSFLTSGRSTYEQYF.

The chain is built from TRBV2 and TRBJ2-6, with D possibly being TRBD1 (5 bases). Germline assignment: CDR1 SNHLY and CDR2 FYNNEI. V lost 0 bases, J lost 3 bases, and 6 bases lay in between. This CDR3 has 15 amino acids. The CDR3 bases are TGTGCCAGCAGTGAAGCCAGGGTTGGGGCCAACGTCCTGACTTTC. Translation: CASSEARVGANVLTF.

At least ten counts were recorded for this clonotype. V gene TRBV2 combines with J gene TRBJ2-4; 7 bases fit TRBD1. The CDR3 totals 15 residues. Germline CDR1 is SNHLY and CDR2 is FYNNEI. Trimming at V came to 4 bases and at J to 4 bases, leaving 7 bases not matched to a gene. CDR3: CASSGMGDSKNIQYF. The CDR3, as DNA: TGTGCCAGCAGTGGAATGGGGGACAGTAAAAACATTCAGTACTTC.

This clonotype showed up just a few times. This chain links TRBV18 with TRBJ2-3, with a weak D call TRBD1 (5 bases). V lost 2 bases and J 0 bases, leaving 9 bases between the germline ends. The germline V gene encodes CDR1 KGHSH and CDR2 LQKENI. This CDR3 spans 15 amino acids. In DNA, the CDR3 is TGTGCCAGCTCACCAAGGCCAGGGAGCACAGATACGCAGTATTTT. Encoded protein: CASSPRPGSTDTQYF.

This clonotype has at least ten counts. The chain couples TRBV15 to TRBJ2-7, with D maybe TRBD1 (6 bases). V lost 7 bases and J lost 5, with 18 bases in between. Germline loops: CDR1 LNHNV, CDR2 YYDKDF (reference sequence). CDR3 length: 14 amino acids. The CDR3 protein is CATKPEQGIHEQYF. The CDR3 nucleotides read TGTGCCACCAAGCCGGAACAGGGTATACACGAGCAGTACTTC.

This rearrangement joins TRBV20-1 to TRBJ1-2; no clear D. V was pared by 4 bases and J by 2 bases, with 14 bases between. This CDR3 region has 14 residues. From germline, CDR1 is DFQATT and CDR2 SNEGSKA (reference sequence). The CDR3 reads CSAIDVFQNYGYTF. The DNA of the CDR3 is TGCAGTGCTATTGACGTATTCCAGAACTATGGCTACACCTTC.

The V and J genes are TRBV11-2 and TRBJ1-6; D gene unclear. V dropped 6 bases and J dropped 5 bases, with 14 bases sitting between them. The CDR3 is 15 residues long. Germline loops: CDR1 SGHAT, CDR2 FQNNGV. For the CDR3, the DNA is TGTGCCAGCAGTTCGGGGTTTGTGGATAATTCACCCCTCCACTTT. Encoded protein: CASSSGFVDNSPLHF.

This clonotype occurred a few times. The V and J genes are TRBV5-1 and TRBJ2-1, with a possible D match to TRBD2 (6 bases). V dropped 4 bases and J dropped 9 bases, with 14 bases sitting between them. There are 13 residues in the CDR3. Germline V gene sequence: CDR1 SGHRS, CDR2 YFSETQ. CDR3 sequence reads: CASSPRLVVEQFF. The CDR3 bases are TGCGCCAGCAGCCCCCGACTAGTGGTTGAGCAGTTCTTC.

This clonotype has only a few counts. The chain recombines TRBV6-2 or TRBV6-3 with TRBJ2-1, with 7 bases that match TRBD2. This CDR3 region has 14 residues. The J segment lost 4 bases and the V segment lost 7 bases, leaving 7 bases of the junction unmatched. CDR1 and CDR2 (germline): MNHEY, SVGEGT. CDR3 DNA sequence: TGTGCCAGCATCAGCGGGACCCCATACAATGAGCAGTTCTTC. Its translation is CASISGTPYNEQFF.

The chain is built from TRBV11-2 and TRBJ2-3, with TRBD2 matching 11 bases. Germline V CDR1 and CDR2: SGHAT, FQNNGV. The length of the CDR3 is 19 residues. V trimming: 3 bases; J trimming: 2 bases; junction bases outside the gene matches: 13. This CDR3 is CASSFVPLAGARLTDTQYF. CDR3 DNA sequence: TGTGCCAGCAGCTTCGTTCCACTAGCGGGGGCTCGCCTCACAGATACGCAGTATTTT.

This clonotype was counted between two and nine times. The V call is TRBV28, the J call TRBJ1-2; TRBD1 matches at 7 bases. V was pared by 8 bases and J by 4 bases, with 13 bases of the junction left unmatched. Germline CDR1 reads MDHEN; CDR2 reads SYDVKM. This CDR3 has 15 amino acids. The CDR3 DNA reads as TGTGCCAGCGAACCTCCGGGACAGCGATCCTATGGCTACACCTTC. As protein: CASEPPGQRSYGYTF.